Shown below are 6 T cell receptor beta chains from a single sample sequenced in a study of molecular identifiers for immune sequencing clone quantification. MiXCR, applied by TCRdb to the PCR reads, yields one record per CDR3 protein. Of around 65,000 distinct CDR3 sequences in the sample, approximately 18% were seen once. The sequenced sample was naive CD8+ T cells from blood, with Jurkat cell RNA spiked in. Subset described: FACS-sorted CD8+CD4-CCR7+CD45RA+ naive T cells. These TCRs come from a human donor in good health. Some libraries in this study had Jurkat cell RNA spiked in.

This clonotype came up a few times. This chain uses TRBV4-1 with TRBJ2-3; D call uncertain. Trimming stripped 4 bases from V and 2 bases from J, with 16 bases between. CDR1 MGHRA and CDR2 YSYEKL come from the germline V gene. CDR3 length: 16 amino acids. The CDR3 sequence is CASSPAPPGATDTQYF. CDR3 in DNA: TGCGCCAGCAGCCCCGCCCCACCTGGAGCCACAGATACGCAGTATTTT.

This clonotype showed up just a few times. V gene TRBV27 combines with J gene TRBJ2-3; TRBD2 matches 13 bases. The CDR3 runs 15 residues. V shed 3 bases and J 9 bases; nucleotides not matched to a gene: 6. CDR1 and CDR2 from the germline V gene are MNHEY and SMNVEV (reference sequence). The CDR3 sequence: CASSLPTSGRTTQYF. In nucleotides, the CDR3 is TGTGCCAGCAGTTTGCCGACTAGCGGGAGGACAACGCAGTATTTT.

Many counts were recorded for this clonotype. This chain connects TRBV7-2 to TRBJ2-2; D is unresolved. Germline-derived CDR1 and CDR2 are SGHTA and FQGNSA. CDR3 size: 16 residues. V was shortened by 5 bases and J by 6 bases, with 19 bases between the two germline ends. DNA for the CDR3: TGTGCCAGCAGCCCGCATCCGATCTCCTCCCCCGGGGAGCTGTTTTTT. Translating gives CASSPHPISSPGELFF.

The table lists this clonotype with many counts. The chain is built from TRBV30 and TRBJ2-3, with TRBD2 as a possible D gene (6 bases). The V gene lost 1 base and the J gene lost 5 bases, with 16 bases spanning the gap. The CDR3 extends over 15 amino acids. Germline V gene sequence: CDR1 GTSNPN, CDR2 SVGIG (reference sequence). The CDR3 loop reads CAWSGVVGSGDTQYF. The CDR3 region has the DNA TGTGCCTGGAGTGGGGTAGTCGGGAGTGGAGATACGCAGTATTTT.

This clonotype was seen at least ten times. The chain is built from TRBV20-1 and TRBJ2-1; TRBD2 aligns across 7 bases. Germline CDR1 is DFQATT and CDR2 is SNEGSKA (reference sequence). V was clipped by 0 bases and J by 8 bases; unmatched bases: 10. The length of the CDR3 is 15 residues. The CDR3, as DNA: TGCAGTGCTAGAGATTCTCTAGCGGAAAGGGATGAGCAGTTCTTC. Its protein product is CSARDSLAERDEQFF.

This clonotype showed up many times. The CDR3 here is CASSIPGLASLETQYF. CDR3 DNA sequence: TGTGCCAGCAGCATACCGGGACTAGCTTCCCTAGAGACCCAGTACTTC. The chain carries TRBV7-6 and TRBJ2-5, with 9 bases lining up with TRBD2. The trim removed 5 bases at V and 4 bases at J, leaving 11 bases unmatched. This CDR3 is 16 amino acids long. Per germline, CDR1 SGHVS and CDR2 FNYEAQ.